The 30 T cell receptor beta chains in this list originate from one sample, sequenced in a study of CD8+CD57+ T cells in acquired aplastic anemia. Template material for TCR beta VDJ and CDR3 profiling consisted of genomic DNA. In TCRdb, the reads were re-called with MiXCR into one record per CDR3 protein. The sample has roughly 180,000 distinct CDR3 sequences; 48% are singletons. Sequenced patients had shown CD8+CD57+ cell expansion by flow cytometry. Sequenced input: sorted CD4+, CD8+, or CD8+CD57+ T cells (not recorded which) from PBMCs. Source of these receptors: a human donor with aplastic anemia.

The chain links TRBV7-9 to TRBJ2-7; a weak D match, TRBD1 (5 bases). The germline gives CDR1 SEHNR, CDR2 FQNEAQ (reference sequence). V lost 2 bases to trimming and J lost 4 bases, with 9 bases between them. The CDR3 is 13 amino acids. The CDR3 coding sequence is TGTGCCAGCAGCTTATCCGACAGTTACGAGCAGTACTTC. It yields the protein CASSLSDSYEQYF. Together with reference TRBV7-9 and TRBJ2-7, the CDR3 gives the full variable domain: DTGVSQNPRHKITKRGQNVTFRCDPISEHNRLYWYRQTLGQGPEFLTYFQNEAQLEKSRLLSDRFSAERPKGSFSTLEIQRTEQGDSAMYLCASSLSDSYEQYFGPGTRLTVT.

To note about this clonotype: Since a much larger clone is just one base distant, this may be a read error. The DNA for the CDR3 is TGTGCCAGCAGTTCCGACACGTTCGTGAGTCAGCCCCAGCATTTT. Protein: CASSSDTFVSQPQHF. The chain is built from TRBV5-8 and TRBJ1-5; no definite D call. The germline V gene encodes CDR1 SGHTS and CDR2 YDEGEE. CDR3 length: 15 residues. V gave up 5 bases and J gave up 6 bases, with 18 bases separating them.

The chain combines TRBV7-8 with TRBJ1-1, with a weak D call TRBD1 (5 bases). The V and J ends lost 5 bases and 4 bases respectively, with 11 bases between them. The CDR3 contains 13 residues. From germline, CDR1 is SGHVS and CDR2 FQNEAQ. DNA of the CDR3: TGTGCCAGCAGCCACAGGTCAGCCACTGAAGCTTTCTTT. Protein sequence: CASSHRSATEAFF.

This clonotype was detected only a few times. The chain is built from TRBV20-1 and TRBJ1-1, with TRBD1 identical over 8 bases. The CDR3 runs to 12 residues. Per the germline V gene, CDR1 is DFQATT and CDR2 is SNEGSKA (reference sequence). Trimming at V came to 6 bases and at J to 4 bases, leaving 4 bases not matched to a gene. The CDR3 region has the DNA TGCAGTGCCCAGGACAGGGTCACTGAAGCTTTCTTT. Amino acid sequence: CSAQDRVTEAFF.

The chain uses TRBV19 and TRBJ2-3; D possibly corresponds to TRBD2 (6 bases). V lost 10 bases and J lost 2, with 16 bases in between. Germline V gene sequence: CDR1 LNHDA, CDR2 SQIVND (reference sequence). CDR3 length: 14 amino acids. The CDR3 sequence: CATSERAATDTQYF. CDR3 in DNA: TGTGCCACCAGTGAGCGGGCGGCCACAGATACGCAGTATTTT.

The genes are TRBV12-3 or TRBV12-4 and TRBJ2-6; TRBD2 matches 12 bases. V lost 6 bases to trimming and J lost 0 bases; unmatched junction nucleotides: 12. CDR3 length: 20 amino acids. The CDR3: CASRVPGTSGPASGANVLTF. The CDR3 nucleotides read TGTGCCAGCAGGGTCCCCGGGACTAGCGGGCCAGCCTCTGGGGCCAACGTCCTGACTTTC.

The V gene is TRBV6-2 or TRBV6-3, the J gene TRBJ1-6; TRBD1 matches at 7 bases. Germline V gives CDR1 MNHEY, CDR2 SVGEGT. The junction had 13 bases not matched to a gene; V was cut back by 2 bases and J by 0 bases. This CDR3 has 20 amino acids. The CDR3 region has the DNA TGTGCCAGCAGTTACCGTCGCACAGGGGCGCCGAGCTCCTATAATTCACCCCTCCACTTT. Translated, it gives CASSYRRTGAPSSYNSPLHF.

CDR3 sequence: CASIRTSGANEQFF. CDR3 in DNA: TGTGCCAGTATCCGGACTAGCGGTGCCAATGAGCAGTTCTTC. The J gene is TRBJ2-1, the V gene TRBV19; TRBD2 matches 10 bases. The CDR3 extends over 14 amino acids. Germline trimming cut 7 bases from V and 6 bases from J; bases unmatched to any gene: 6. Looked up from germline, CDR1 is LNHDA and CDR2 is SQIVND (reference sequence).

This chain uses TRBV29-1 with TRBJ1-1; 7 bases agree with TRBD1. The V segment lost 5 bases and the J segment 4 bases; nucleotides outside the gene matches: 13. The CDR3 has 15 amino acids. The germline V gene encodes CDR1 SQVTM and CDR2 ANQGSEA. CDR3 sequence (DNA): TGCAGCGTTCCGACTGGACAGGAAACAGGCACTGAAGCTTTCTTT. Translated: CSVPTGQETGTEAFF.

This clonotype was picked up one time. The chain couples TRBV7-2 to TRBJ2-7, with D perhaps TRBD2 (5 bases). V lost 3 bases and J 0 bases, leaving 6 bases between the germline ends. Germline V CDR1 and CDR2: SGHTA, FQGNSA. The CDR3 consists of 13 residues. CDR3: CASSLGVSYEQYF. CDR3 DNA: TGTGCCAGCAGCTTGGGAGTCTCCTACGAGCAGTACTTC.

This clonotype was recorded a few times. The V call is TRBV10-2, the J call TRBJ2-3, with 7 bases aligning to TRBD2. CDR1 and CDR2 (germline): WSHSY, SAAADI. This CDR3 has 18 amino acids. Trimming cost V 0 bases and J 0 bases; bases outside gene matches: 9. The CDR3 region is CASSESASGYSSTDTQYF. In nucleotides, the CDR3 is TGCGCCAGCAGTGAGTCGGCTAGCGGTTACTCTAGCACAGATACGCAGTATTTT.

The gene calls are TRBV19 and TRBJ1-5; the D gene is possibly TRBD1 (6 bases). Trimming cost V 5 bases and J 5 bases, with 10 bases left between them. The germline V gene encodes CDR1 LNHDA and CDR2 SQIVND (reference sequence). The CDR3 spans 13 residues. CDR3 loop: CASSWTDYQPQHF. The CDR3 DNA follows: TGTGCCAGTAGTTGGACAGATTATCAGCCCCAGCATTTT.

The V gene is TRBV6-5, the J gene TRBJ1-2; the match to TRBD1 covers 10 bases. V lost 6 bases and J lost 8; bases outside the gene matches: 9. CDR3 length equals 14 residues. Germline V gene sequence: CDR1 MNHEY, CDR2 SVGAGI. CDR3 in amino acids: CASRYGGQGQGYTF. CDR3 nucleotide sequence: TGTGCCAGCAGGTACGGGGGACAGGGGCAAGGCTACACCTTC.

This clonotype was detected ten times or more. The chain uses TRBV20-1 and TRBJ1-4; D is undetermined. CDR1 and CDR2 from the germline V gene are DFQATT and SNEGSKA (reference sequence). CDR3 size: 12 residues. The CDR3 region has the DNA TGCGGGAGGCTTGCAACTAATGAAAAACTGTTTTTT. This sequence encodes CGRLATNEKLFF.

This clonotype was picked up many times. The rearrangement joins TRBV5-5 to TRBJ2-7, with unresolved D. The CDR3 covers 16 residues. Germline V gene data show CDR1 as SGHKS and CDR2 as YYEKEE (reference sequence). Trimming left V 0 bases short and J 1 base short, with 14 bases between. The CDR3 DNA follows: TGTGCCAGCAGCTTGGATAAAAGGAAGGGTTCCTACGAGCAGTACTTC. Protein sequence: CASSLDKRKGSYEQYF.

This chain uses TRBV12-3 or TRBV12-4 with TRBJ2-6; 7 bases agree with TRBD1. J gave up 1 base and V 6 bases, and 0 bases lay outside the gene matches. CDR3 length: 14 amino acids. CDR3 in amino acids: CASRTGSGANVLTF. CDR3 coding DNA: TGTGCCAGCAGGACAGGGTCTGGGGCCAACGTCCTGACTTTC.

This clonotype was observed once. This chain links TRBV9 with TRBJ1-1, with 8 nucleotides matching TRBD1. The CDR3 contains 14 residues. With V trimmed by 0 bases and J by 6 bases, 4 bases remained unmatched. Germline V CDR1 and CDR2: SGDLS, YYNGEE. As DNA, the CDR3 is TGTGCCAGCAGCGTAGCAGGGGGCAATGCTGAAGCTTTCTTT. Amino acid sequence: CASSVAGGNAEAFF.

This clonotype was counted only a few times. The chain recombines TRBV7-8 with TRBJ1-3; D unclear. Between the trimmed V and J ends, which lost 9 bases and 4 bases, there was a span of 7 bases. This CDR3 is built from 11 residues. Germline values: CDR1 SGHVS, CDR2 FQNEAQ. The CDR3 spells CASTEGNTIYF. Written as DNA, the CDR3 is TGTGCCAGTACAGAGGGAAACACCATATATTTT.

This clonotype was counted at least ten times. The chain carries TRBV7-9 and TRBJ2-5; no clear D gene. The CDR3 spans 15 residues. The V gene's germline CDR1 is SEHNR and CDR2 FQNEAQ (reference sequence). V lost 6 bases and J lost 5, with 19 bases in between. The CDR3 region is CASRDLPRAEETQYF. The CDR3 DNA is TGTGCCAGCAGAGACCTCCCACGGGCCGAGGAGACCCAGTACTTC.

The chain recombines TRBV20-1 with TRBJ2-7, with D perhaps being TRBD1 or TRBD2 (6 bases each). This CDR3 is 15 amino acids long. Trimming took off 5 bases at V and 4 bases at J, with 21 bases between the two ends. From germline, CDR1 is DFQATT and CDR2 SNEGSKA (reference sequence). The CDR3 region has the DNA TGCAGTGCTCCAGGACTGGCGGGGACAACATACGAGCAGTACTTC. It translates to CSAPGLAGTTYEQYF.

Worth noting for this clonotype: One junction end disagrees with the germline gene, perhaps due to a read error. The gene calls are TRBV20-1 and TRBJ2-3; 13 nucleotides match TRBD2. Germline-derived CDR1 and CDR2 are DFQATT and SNEGSKA (reference sequence). This CDR3 spans 15 amino acids. CDR3 DNA: TGCAGTGCTAGAAGGACTAGCGGGGGCGTAGATACGCGGTATTTT. Amino acid sequence: CSARRTSGGVDTRYF.

This chain connects TRBV19 to TRBJ1-5; D unresolved. CDR1 and CDR2 from the germline V gene are LNHDA and SQIVND (reference sequence). This CDR3 has 13 residues. Trimming shortened V by 3 bases and J by 3 bases, and 6 bases separated the two germline ends. The CDR3 DNA sequence: TGTGCCAGTAGTATGAGGGACAATCAGCCCCAGCATTTT. Protein: CASSMRDNQPQHF.

This clonotype appeared a few times. The chain joins TRBV19 to TRBJ1-3; D is unclear. Germline lookup yields CDR1 LNHDA and CDR2 SQIVND (reference sequence). This CDR3 region has 14 residues. The ends were cut back, 5 bases at V and 0 bases at J, with 8 bases in the middle. CDR3 coding DNA: TGTGCCAGTAGTTTTGGGCTCTCTGGAAACACCATATATTTT. Translated, it gives CASSFGLSGNTIYF.

This clonotype was recorded a few times. This rearrangement joins TRBV20-1 to TRBJ2-1; D may be TRBD1 (6 bases). V lost 3 bases, J lost 9 bases, and 12 bases lay in between. Germline V gene sequence: CDR1 DFQATT, CDR2 SNEGSKA (reference sequence). The CDR3 consists of 12 residues. The CDR3 protein is CSASGTTLEQFF. Written as DNA, the CDR3 is TGCAGTGCTAGTGGGACAACACTTGAGCAGTTCTTC.

The J gene is TRBJ2-1, the V gene TRBV11-2; 8 bases map to TRBD1. This CDR3 has 15 amino acids. Germline loops: CDR1 SGHAT, CDR2 FQNNGV. The V and J ends lost 1 base and 7 bases, in that order; junction bases with no gene match: 6. CDR3: CASSLVGHRGNEQFF. The CDR3 coding sequence is TGTGCCAGCAGCTTAGTGGGCCACAGGGGGAATGAGCAGTTCTTC.

This clonotype was counted many times. The chain joins TRBV4-2 to TRBJ2-5; tentative D call: TRBD1 (5 bases). Germline CDR1 is LGHNA and CDR2 is YNFKEQ. Trimming cost V 0 bases and J 3 bases, with 8 bases left between them. This CDR3 is 14 amino acids long. The CDR3, as DNA: TGTGCCAGCAGCCAAGATGGGGCAAAAGAGACCCAGTACTTC. It is translated as CASSQDGAKETQYF.

This clonotype was seen a few times. The gene calls are TRBV19 and TRBJ1-5; TRBD1 matches at 9 bases. CDR3 length equals 20 residues. V lost 0 bases to trimming and J lost 0 bases; unmatched junction nucleotides: 12. The germline V gene encodes CDR1 LNHDA and CDR2 SQIVND (reference sequence). The CDR3 is CASSIDGGTGRTSSNQPQHF. DNA for the CDR3: TGTGCCAGTAGTATAGATGGGGGGACAGGGCGAACTTCTAGCAATCAGCCCCAGCATTTT.

Relative to its sample, this clonotype is medium-sized. This rearrangement joins TRBV29-1 to TRBJ1-2; TRBD1 matches at 9 bases. Germline V gives CDR1 SQVTM, CDR2 ANQGSEA. The CDR3 spans 13 residues. The trim removed 6 bases at V and 6 bases at J, leaving 8 bases unmatched. The chain's CDR3 is CSVVPGTGNGYTF. The CDR3 DNA reads TGCAGCGTGGTACCCGGGACAGGGAATGGCTACACCTTC.

This clonotype was detected ten times or more. The rearrangement joins TRBV5-8 to TRBJ1-6; TRBD1 is a possible D gene (6 bases). V lost 2 bases and J lost 6, with 9 bases in between. This CDR3 contains 14 residues. The germline V gene encodes CDR1 SGHTS and CDR2 YDEGEE. The CDR3 is CASSFGQSNSPLHF. The CDR3 coding sequence is TGTGCCAGCAGCTTCGGACAGAGTAATTCACCCCTCCACTTT.

This clonotype was recorded at least ten times. This sequence joins TRBV3-1 and TRBJ1-2, with 9 positions matching TRBD1. The CDR3 sequence is 15 residues long. Per germline, CDR1 LGHDT and CDR2 YNNKEL (reference sequence). V lost 1 base, J lost 4 bases, and 4 bases stayed unmatched. As DNA, the CDR3 is TGTGCCAGCAGCCAAGGAGGACAGGGGACCTATGGCTACACCTTC. Protein sequence: CASSQGGQGTYGYTF. The full variable domain, completed using reference TRBV3-1 and TRBJ1-2, is DTAVSQTPKYLVTQMGNDKSIKCEQNLGHDTMYWYKQDSKKFLKIMFSYNNKELIINETVPNRFSPKSPDKAHLNLHINSLELGDSAVYFCASSQGGQGTYGYTFGSGTRLTVV.